The clone carrying this T cell receptor beta chain came up once. Its specificity is not known. The data derive from a study of blood T cells in healthy people across ages. CDR1 MNHNS and CDR2 SASEGT come from the germline V gene. After removal of 8 bases from V and 0 bases from J, the junction contained 13 bases not matched to a gene. This CDR3 has 16 residues. Per-sample PBMC isolation yielded at least 6.5 million cells. Study results and caveats: Higher diversity and more naive CD4+ cells were features of long-lived donors, compared to aged donors. Unknown CMV status may confound age-related changes in expanded clones.

With a J-beta primer mix and a sample-barcoded 5' primer, a second PCR ran about 7 to 12 cycles. Sequencing yielded, for each sample, at least 2.5 million paired-end reads carrying CDR3. TCRdb analysed the 5' RACE reads with MiXCR anew, one entry per CDR3 protein. Among some 920,000 distinct CDR3 sequences listed, 51% were seen once. Specimen: blood. The J gene is TRBJ2-7, the V gene TRBV6-1; TRBD1 matches 7 bases. This receptor was identified in a woman between 55 and 75 years old in good health. This CDR3 is CASHRGTASVSYEQYF. Here the CDR3 DNA reads TGTGCCAGCCACCGAGGGACAGCTTCGGTCTCCTACGAGCAGTACTTC.